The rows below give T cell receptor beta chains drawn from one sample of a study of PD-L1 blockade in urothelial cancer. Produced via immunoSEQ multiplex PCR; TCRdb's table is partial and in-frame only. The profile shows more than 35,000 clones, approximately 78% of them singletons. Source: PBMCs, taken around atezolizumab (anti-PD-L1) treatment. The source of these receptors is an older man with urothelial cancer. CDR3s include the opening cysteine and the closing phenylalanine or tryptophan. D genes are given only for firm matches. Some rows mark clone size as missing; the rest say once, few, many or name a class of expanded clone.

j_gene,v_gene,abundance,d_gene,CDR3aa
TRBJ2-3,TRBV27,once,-,CASRRGDTDTQYF
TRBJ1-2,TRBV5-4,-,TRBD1,CASSIPTGDYGYTF
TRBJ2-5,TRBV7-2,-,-,CASSPLGIQETQYF
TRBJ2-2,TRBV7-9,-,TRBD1,CATKGQGDTGELFF
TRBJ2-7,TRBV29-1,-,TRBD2,CSAGGPTSGRGEQYF
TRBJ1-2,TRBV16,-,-,CASSQFGAVNYGYTF
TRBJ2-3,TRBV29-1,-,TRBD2,CSVELGSGGITDTQYF
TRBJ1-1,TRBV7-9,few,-,CASSLGLPGNTEAFF
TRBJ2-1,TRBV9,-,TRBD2,CASSASGKSYNEQFF
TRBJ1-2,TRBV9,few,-,CASSVGGGNYGYTF
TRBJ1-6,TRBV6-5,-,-,CASSYGPGRDNSPLHF
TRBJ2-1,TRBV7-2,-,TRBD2,CASSLRREGLNEQFF